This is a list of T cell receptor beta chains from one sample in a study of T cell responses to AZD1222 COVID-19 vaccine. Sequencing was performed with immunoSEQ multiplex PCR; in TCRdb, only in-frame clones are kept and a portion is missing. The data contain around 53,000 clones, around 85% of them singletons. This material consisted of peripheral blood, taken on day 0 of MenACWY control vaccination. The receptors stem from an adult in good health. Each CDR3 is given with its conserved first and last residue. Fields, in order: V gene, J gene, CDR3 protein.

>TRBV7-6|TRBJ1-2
CASSLAQPGAYGYTF
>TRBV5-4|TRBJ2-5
CASSRDTQETQYF
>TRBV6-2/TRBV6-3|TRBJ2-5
CASSYDLGRTQYF
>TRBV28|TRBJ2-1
CASSLRDEQFF
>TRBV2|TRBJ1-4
CASKAPGGLEKLFF
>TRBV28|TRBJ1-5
CASSWGDQPQHF
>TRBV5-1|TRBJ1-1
CASSQSNTEAFF
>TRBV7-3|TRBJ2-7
CATERQGSGCEQYF
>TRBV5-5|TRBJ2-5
CASSSGSWRETQYF
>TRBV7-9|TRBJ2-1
CASSRTSSDNEQFF
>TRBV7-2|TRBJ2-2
CASSLQGQTGELFF
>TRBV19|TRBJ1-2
CASSIWADRGRSGYTF
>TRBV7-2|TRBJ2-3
CASSLASSGITDTQYF
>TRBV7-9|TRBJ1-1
CASSFRQGYTEAFF
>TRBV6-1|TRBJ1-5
CASSELQGSSNQPQHF
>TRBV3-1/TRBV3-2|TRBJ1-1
CASSQEPGGVGNTEAFF
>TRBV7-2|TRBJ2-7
CASSSSWGYEQYF
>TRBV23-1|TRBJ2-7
CASSQSKRGAEYEQYF
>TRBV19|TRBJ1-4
CASSILRLGMINEKLFF
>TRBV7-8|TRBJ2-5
CASRPTGGDGTQYF
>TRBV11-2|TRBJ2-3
CASSLAPGGFTDTQYF
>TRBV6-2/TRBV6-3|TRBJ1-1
CASSNYRVEGTEAFF
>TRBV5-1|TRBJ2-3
CASSLTAGGGTDTQYF
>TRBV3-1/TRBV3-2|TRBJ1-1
CASSPRDRRTEAFF
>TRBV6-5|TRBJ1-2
CASRKGTGNNYGYTF
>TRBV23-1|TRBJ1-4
CASSQPPGGRDEKLFF
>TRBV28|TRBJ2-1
CASRTPKTSRAYNEQFF
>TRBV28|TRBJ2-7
CASSLRPTGFSPPSSYEQYF
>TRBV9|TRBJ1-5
CASSVVGAVGQPQHF
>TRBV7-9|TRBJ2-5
CASSARPQETQYF
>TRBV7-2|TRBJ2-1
CASSLGSWEQFF
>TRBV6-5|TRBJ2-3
CASSLGGDNTDTQYF
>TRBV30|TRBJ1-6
CAWRGISSYNSPLHF
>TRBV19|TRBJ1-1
CASSQNWWEGTFF
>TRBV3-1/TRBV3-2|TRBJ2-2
CASSQVGSHTGELFF